This T cell receptor (beta chain) was sequenced during a study of neurological immune-mediated disorders. Study observations and caveats: According to phylogenetic grouping, one related-CDR3 cluster, a possible signature, contained the repertoires of 18 of 34 multiple sclerosis patients. Among expanded clones, no CDR3 amino acid sequences were shared across subjects, a pattern suggesting private repertoires in all groups.

The unsorted libraries were made from 2 million PBMCs kept at -80 C. CDR1 and CDR2 from the germline V gene are WSHSY and SAAADI. V lost 0 bases and J 3 bases, leaving 6 bases between the germline ends. This CDR3 region has 14 residues. With 10-nucleotide random UMIs, 5'RACE was used to make the cDNA. MiXCR, run by TCRdb on the 5' RACE reads, gives a single entry per CDR3 protein. This table holds around 94,000 distinct CDR3 sequences, roughly 4% found once. This clonotype came up many times. Its specificity is unknown. The receptor comes from a woman aged 18 to 35 with multiple sclerosis. The sequenced sample was PBMCs. The V gene is TRBV10-2, the J gene TRBJ1-5; D ambiguous. This CDR3 reads CASSESHLNQPQHF. The CDR3 DNA reads TGCGCCAGCAGTGAGTCCCACCTCAATCAGCCCCAGCATTTT.